Each of the 15 T cell receptor beta chains below was sequenced from the same sample in a study of regulatory dendritic cells for organ transplantation. The method was immunoSEQ multiplex PCR; TCRdb's version includes in-frame clones alone and lacks a portion of them. The sample lists a few thousand clones; about 71% were seen once. CFSE-labeled sorted T cells met regulatory or mature dendritic cells for approximately 5 days. Their specific antigens are unknown. Specimen: memory CD8+ T cells from blood cultured with dendritic cells. As for subset: CD45RO+ memory T cells. The receptors stem from a human donor in good health.

Concerning this clone itself: Relative to the germline gene, one junction end is altered; a read error may explain this. CDR3 amino acids: CASSQVGAGEHEQYF. The CDR3 bases are TGCGCCAGCAGCCAAGTAGGAGCAGGGGAACACGAGCAGTACTTC. The chain employs TRBV5-4 and TRBJ2-7; D possibly corresponds to TRBD1 (6 bases). CDR1 SGHNT and CDR2 YYREEE come from the germline V gene (reference sequence). The CDR3 extends over 15 amino acids.

The V call is TRBV7-3, the J call TRBJ2-3, with TRBD2 matching 10 bases. Per the germline V gene, CDR1 is SGHTA and CDR2 is FQGTGA. V lost 5 bases to trimming and J lost 4 bases; unmatched junction nucleotides: 9. This CDR3 region has 16 residues. The DNA of the CDR3 is TGTGCCAGCAGCCCCCTAGCGGGAGTCGGGGCAGATACGCAGTATTTT. It translates to CASSPLAGVGADTQYF.

The chain has TRBV4-2 and TRBJ1-2, with 9 bases identical to TRBD1. Germline trimming cut 0 bases from V and 5 bases from J; bases unmatched to any gene: 4. This CDR3 is 15 amino acids long. The germline V gene has CDR1 LGHNA and CDR2 YNFKEQ. The CDR3 is CASSQDGDRVYGYTF. The CDR3 nucleotides are TGTGCCAGCAGCCAAGATGGGGACAGGGTTTATGGCTACACCTTC.

The chain is built from TRBV5-4 and TRBJ1-2, with unresolved D. The V gene lost 0 bases and the J gene lost 4 bases, with 13 bases spanning the gap. Germline CDR1 and CDR2: SGHNT and YYREEE (reference sequence). The CDR3 spans 15 residues. The CDR3 loop reads CASSLEVTSLYGYTF. CDR3 in DNA: TGTGCCAGCAGCTTGGAAGTCACTTCCCTCTATGGCTACACCTTC.

The chain employs TRBV7-2 and TRBJ2-4; TRBD1 matches 9 bases. Trimming took 1 base from V and 15 from J; bases not matched to a gene: 7. The CDR3 totals 13 residues. From germline, CDR1 is SGHTA and CDR2 FQGNSA. The CDR3 nucleotides read TGTGCCAGCAGCTTAGAGAGGGACAGGGTACCGTACTTC. Its translation is CASSLERDRVPYF. The entire variable domain, with the rest obtained from reference TRBV7-2 and TRBJ2-4, is as follows: GAGVSQSPSNKVTEKGKDVELRCDPISGHTALYWYRQSLGQGLEFLIYFQGNSAPDKSGLPSDRFSAERTGGSVSTLTIQRTQQEDSAVYLCASSLERDRVPYFGAGTRLSVL.

This clone was picked up one time. This sequence joins TRBV28 and TRBJ1-1; the D gene is possibly TRBD1 (5 bases). Trimming cost V 3 bases and J 7 bases, with 12 bases left between them. This CDR3 spans 13 amino acids. Germline-derived CDR1 and CDR2 are MDHEN and SYDVKM. In DNA form, the CDR3 reads TGTGCCAGCAGTTTCGTACAGGCCGTTGAAGCTTTCTTT. This codes for CASSFVQAVEAFF.

The chain recombines TRBV6-6 with TRBJ1-6; TRBD1 might be the D (5 bases). V lost 8 bases and J lost 8, with 19 bases in between. Germline V gives CDR1 MNHNY, CDR2 SVGAGI (reference sequence). This CDR3 region has 15 residues. CDR3 protein: CASGRRGGKYSPLHF. In nucleotides, the CDR3 is TGTGCCAGCGGCCGCCGGGGGGGGAAATATTCACCCCTCCACTTT.

This chain connects TRBV6-5 to TRBJ2-7; D remains unclear. Germline-derived CDR1 and CDR2 are MNHEY and SVGAGI. Between the trimmed V and J ends, which lost 0 bases and 6 bases, there was a span of 9 bases. The CDR3 totals 13 residues. The DNA of the CDR3 is TGTGCCAGCAGTTACTCTGTTGTGGCCGAGCAGTACTTC. Translation: CASSYSVVAEQYF.

The chain employs TRBV5-8 and TRBJ2-5, with TRBD2 as a possible D gene (6 bases). Per the germline V gene, CDR1 is SGHTS and CDR2 is YDEGEE. Trimming left V 0 bases short and J 0 bases short, with 9 bases between. This CDR3 has 15 amino acids. In DNA form, the CDR3 reads TGTGCCAGCAGCTTGGTAGCGGCGTACCAAGAGACCCAGTACTTC. Residues: CASSLVAAYQETQYF.

This chain links TRBV4-3 with TRBJ2-6; D is undetermined. The CDR3 runs 16 residues. CDR1 is LGHNA, CDR2 YSLEER, per germline. The germline V and J ends were trimmed by 0 bases and 0 bases, with 6 bases remaining between them. The CDR3 DNA reads as TGCGCCAGCAGCCAAGAATGGGGCTCTGGGGCCAACGTCCTGACTTTC. Translated: CASSQEWGSGANVLTF.

J is TRBJ1-5 and V is TRBV7-6; D ambiguous. Germline assignment: CDR1 SGHVS and CDR2 FNYEAQ. The CDR3 is 15 residues long. Deletions cut 1 base from V and 0 bases from J, with 7 bases between. The CDR3 spells CASSLEAASNQPQHF. The CDR3 DNA reads TGTGCCAGCAGCTTAGAAGCAGCTAGCAATCAGCCCCAGCATTTT.

The chain is built from TRBV7-2 and TRBJ2-7; D uncertain. Germline CDR1 is SGHTA and CDR2 is FQGNSA. Trimming pared 2 bases from V and 11 bases from J, leaving 19 bases between. The length of the CDR3 is 14 residues. The CDR3 here is CASSLSDTRLDKYF. The CDR3 nucleotides are TGTGCCAGCAGCTTATCCGACACGAGGCTCGATAAGTACTTC.

The chain carries TRBV7-2 and TRBJ2-7, with 8 positions matching TRBD2. CDR1 SGHTA and CDR2 FQGNSA come from the germline V gene. The CDR3 has 14 amino acids. The J segment lost 6 bases and the V segment lost 6 bases, leaving 10 bases of the junction unmatched. This chain's CDR3 is CASSFSGRGAEQYF. The CDR3 bases are TGTGCCAGCAGTTTCAGCGGGAGAGGGGCCGAGCAGTACTTC.

The chain couples TRBV7-9 to TRBJ2-1, with a weak D call TRBD1 (6 bases). Trimming pared 2 bases from V and 0 bases from J, leaving 11 bases between. Germline V lookup: CDR1 SEHNR, CDR2 FQNEAQ (reference sequence). This CDR3 has 16 amino acids. For the CDR3, the DNA is TGTGCCAGCAGCTTAATGGGGGCGAGCTCCTACAATGAGCAGTTCTTC. It translates to CASSLMGASSYNEQFF.

The CDR3 loop reads CASGGRTYGYTF. The CDR3 DNA sequence: TGTGCCAGCGGGGGCAGGACGTATGGCTACACCTTC. The chain is built from TRBV6-5 and TRBJ1-2, with D perhaps TRBD1 (6 bases). From germline, CDR1 is MNHEY and CDR2 SVGAGI. The CDR3 length is 12 residues. Trimming took off 8 bases at V and 5 bases at J, with 12 bases between the two ends.